One and the same sample provided the 23 T cell receptor beta chains below, sequenced in a study of radiation and T cells in renal cell carcinoma. The time point was: blood 2 weeks post-SBRT. As for treatment: 15 Gy SBRT to primary tumor, nephrectomy 4 weeks later. Assay used: immunoSEQ multiplex PCR; TCRdb lists only in-frame clones, some missing. The data show roughly 120,000 clones, 75% to 90% seen once. This specimen was blood, taken from a patient whose treatment included radiotherapy and nephrectomy. All receptors derive from a woman in her sixties or seventies with renal cell carcinoma.

The chain combines TRBV7-9 with TRBJ1-5; D ambiguous. V was trimmed by 1 base and J by 3 bases, leaving 13 bases between them. Per the germline V gene, CDR1 is SEHNR and CDR2 is FQNEAQ (reference sequence). The CDR3 sequence is 16 residues long. CDR3 bases: TGTGCCAGCAGCTTAGGGGCAGATCCTTCCAATCAGCCCCAGCATTTT. As protein: CASSLGADPSNQPQHF.

V is TRBV19 and J is TRBJ2-7; TRBD1 matches 9 bases. With V trimmed by 4 bases and J by 5 bases, 9 bases remained unmatched. Germline CDR1 reads LNHDA; CDR2 reads SQIVND (reference sequence). This CDR3 has 15 amino acids. CDR3 sequence: CASSTRTGARDEQYF. CDR3 DNA: TGTGCCAGTAGTACGCGGACAGGGGCTAGGGACGAGCAGTACTTC.

The CDR3 spells CASSLGSLADEPTEAFF. The CDR3 DNA follows: TGTGCCAGCAGCTTAGGATCCTTGGCAGACGAGCCCACTGAAGCTTTCTTT. The chain is built from TRBV11-2 and TRBJ1-1; D remains unclear. Germline V gene lookup returns CDR1 SGHAT and CDR2 FQNNGV. The CDR3 is made up of 17 amino acids. Deletions cut 1 base from V and 4 bases from J, with 19 bases between.

The chain has TRBV29-1 and TRBJ2-3; TRBD1 aligns across 9 bases. This CDR3 comprises 13 residues. V lost 7 bases to trimming and J lost 2 bases; unmatched junction nucleotides: 4. CDR1 and CDR2 (germline): SQVTM, ANQGSEA. The CDR3 sequence is CSARDRATDTQYF. The CDR3 nucleotides read TGCAGCGCAAGGGACAGGGCCACAGATACGCAGTATTTT.

The chain links TRBV18 to TRBJ1-5; no definite D call. This CDR3 has 15 amino acids. CDR1 KGHSH and CDR2 LQKENI come from the germline V gene. V lost 6 bases to trimming and J lost 3 bases, with 15 bases between them. The CDR3 sequence is CASSSVRQANQPQHF. The CDR3 bases are TGTGCCAGCTCTTCAGTGAGGCAGGCCAATCAGCCCCAGCATTTT.

V gene TRBV6-6 combines with J gene TRBJ2-7; possible D gene TRBD1, 5 bases. This CDR3 comprises 12 residues. The germline V gene encodes CDR1 MNHNY and CDR2 SVGAGI (reference sequence). V dropped 2 bases and J dropped 7 bases, with 9 bases sitting between them. CDR3 in DNA: TGTGCCAGCAGTTACGAAGGGGAAGAGCAGTACTTC. It encodes CASSYEGEEQYF.

This clone was counted a single time. The identical CDR3 is also encoded by other nucleotide sequences in the sample. The chain combines TRBV20-1 with TRBJ2-7; maybe TRBD2 (6 bases). Per the germline V gene, CDR1 is DFQATT and CDR2 is SNEGSKA (reference sequence). Trimming shortened V by 6 bases and J by 4 bases, and 7 bases separated the two germline ends. The CDR3 loop spans 10 amino acids. CDR3 nucleotides: TGCAGTGCCGGAGGGTACGAGCAGTACTTC. Translated, it gives CSAGGYEQYF.

The chain joins TRBV25-1 to TRBJ2-1; D possibly corresponds to TRBD2 (6 bases). V shed 8 bases and J shed 9 bases, with 23 bases lying between them. This CDR3 is 15 amino acids long. Per germline, CDR1 MGHDK and CDR2 SYGVNS. The CDR3: CASHPNRDAGSEQFF. In DNA form, the CDR3 reads TGTGCCAGCCACCCCAACCGGGACGCCGGGAGTGAGCAGTTCTTC.

The chain joins TRBV20-1 to TRBJ2-1; no definite D call. The CDR3 runs 11 residues. CDR1 and CDR2 from the germline V gene are DFQATT and SNEGSKA (reference sequence). The V and J ends lost 5 bases and 4 bases respectively, with 6 bases between them. CDR3 in DNA: TGCAGTGCTGGACCATACAATGAGCAGTTCTTC. It is translated as CSAGPYNEQFF.

This clone was recorded once. The chain links TRBV11-3 to TRBJ1-2; D may be TRBD1 (5 bases). This CDR3 region has 13 residues. The V gene's germline CDR1 is SGHNT and CDR2 YENEEA. V lost 6 bases and J lost 4, with 12 bases in between. Here the CDR3 reads CASSSGSGYGYTF. CDR3 coding DNA: TGTGCCAGCAGTTCAGGGAGCGGCTATGGCTACACCTTC.

The chain employs TRBV5-1 and TRBJ1-4; D is uncertain. CDR1 SGHRS and CDR2 YFSETQ come from the germline V gene. Deletions cut 0 bases from V and 8 bases from J, with 17 bases between. The CDR3 extends over 16 amino acids. CDR3: CASSLESLTGGEKLFF. In DNA form, the CDR3 reads TGCGCCAGCAGCTTGGAGAGTTTGACCGGTGGGGAAAAACTGTTTTTT.

The chain recombines TRBV30 with TRBJ2-1, with D tentatively TRBD2 (6 bases). V lost 2 bases and J lost 2, with 10 bases in between. CDR3 length equals 14 residues. The germline V gene encodes CDR1 GTSNPN and CDR2 SVGIG (reference sequence). The CDR3 nucleotides are TGTGCCTGGAGTTTCGGCGGGACCTACAATGAGCAGTTCTTC. Protein product: CAWSFGGTYNEQFF.

The chain uses TRBV9 and TRBJ2-7; the match to TRBD2 covers 8 bases. The CDR3 extends over 15 amino acids. V lost 0 bases, J lost 4 bases, and 6 bases stayed unmatched. Germline CDR1 is SGDLS and CDR2 is YYNGEE. CDR3 nucleotide sequence: TGTGCCAGCAGCGTAGATCGGGGGGGCGAGTACGAGCAGTACTTC. It codes for CASSVDRGGEYEQYF. Together with reference TRBV9 and TRBJ2-7, the CDR3 gives the full variable domain: DSGVTQTPKHLITATGQRVTLRCSPRSGDLSVYWYQQSLDQGLQFLIQYYNGEERAKGNILERFSAQQFPDLHSELNLSSLELGDSALYFCASSVDRGGEYEQYFGPGTRLTVT.

The chain carries TRBV6-1 and TRBJ1-1; D ambiguous. The germline V gene encodes CDR1 MNHNS and CDR2 SASEGT. The CDR3 is 11 residues long. Trimming stripped 4 bases from V and 7 bases from J, with 7 bases between. The CDR3 DNA follows: TGTGCCAGCAGTGTCCCGGTTGAAGCTTTCTTT. The encoded protein is CASSVPVEAFF.

CDR3 residues: CATSRDLGEGNEQFF. The CDR3 nucleotides are TGTGCCACCAGCAGAGATTTGGGGGAGGGTAATGAGCAGTTCTTC. The J gene is TRBJ2-1, the V gene TRBV15, with 7 bases matching TRBD2. Germline values: CDR1 LNHNV, CDR2 YYDKDF (reference sequence). J was trimmed by 7 bases and V by 0 bases; bases with no gene match: 6. The CDR3 length is 15 residues.

The V and J genes are TRBV6-6 and TRBJ2-7; no definite D call. Germline V gene data show CDR1 as MNHNY and CDR2 as SVGAGI (reference sequence). This CDR3 has 11 residues. The ends were cut back, 4 bases at V and 3 bases at J, with 4 bases in the middle. CDR3 amino acids: CASSWGYEQYF. The CDR3 nucleotides are TGTGCCAGCAGTTGGGGCTACGAGCAGTACTTC.

This chain joins TRBV7-9 and TRBJ2-3; D remains ambiguous. With 5 bases removed from V and 2 bases from J, the gap between germline ends came to 2 bases. This CDR3 spans 11 amino acids. The germline V gene has CDR1 SEHNR and CDR2 FQNEAQ (reference sequence). The CDR3 here is CASSITDTQYF. The CDR3 region has the DNA TGTGCCAGCAGCATCACAGATACGCAGTATTTT.

This clone was counted a few times. V and J are TRBV29-1 and TRBJ1-1; D unclear. Germline CDR1 reads SQVTM; CDR2 reads ANQGSEA. There are 15 residues in the CDR3. Trimming cost V 3 bases and J 0 bases, with 14 bases left between them. Here the CDR3 DNA reads TGCAGCGTTGATTACAGCTATTCCTTGAACACTGAAGCTTTCTTT. This codes for CSVDYSYSLNTEAFF.

The chain combines TRBV9 with TRBJ2-2, with a possible D match to TRBD1 (6 bases). V lost 4 bases and J lost 5, with 18 bases in between. The germline CDR1 and CDR2 sequences are SGDLS and YYNGEE. CDR3 length: 16 residues. For the CDR3, the DNA is TGTGCCAGCAGCCGCCAGGGGCGATCGGGGACCGGGGAGCTGTTTTTT. It yields the protein CASSRQGRSGTGELFF.

The gene calls are TRBV5-5 and TRBJ2-1; 8 bases are a match to TRBD1. Trimming cost V 0 bases and J 4 bases; bases outside gene matches: 0. CDR1 and CDR2 from the germline V gene are SGHKS and YYEKEE (reference sequence). CDR3 length equals 14 residues. The CDR3 spells CASSLGDRYNEQFF. CDR3 DNA: TGTGCCAGCAGCTTGGGGGACAGGTACAATGAGCAGTTCTTC.

This rearrangement joins TRBV2 to TRBJ2-2; TRBD2 aligns across 7 bases. The CDR3 spans 15 residues. The J segment lost 6 bases and the V segment lost 7 bases, leaving 11 bases of the junction unmatched. CDR1 is SNHLY, CDR2 FYNNEI, per germline. DNA for the CDR3: TGTGCCAGCAATGACGGGCGGGGGACGGCCGGGGAGCTGTTTTTT. Amino acids: CASNDGRGTAGELFF.

The chain uses TRBV6-1 and TRBJ1-5; perhaps TRBD1 as D (6 bases). The CDR3 is made up of 15 amino acids. Germline V gene data show CDR1 as MNHNS and CDR2 as SASEGT. V lost 2 bases, J lost 5 bases, and 13 bases lay in between. This chain's CDR3 is CASSEQGTNDQPQHF. The CDR3, as DNA: TGTGCCAGCAGTGAACAGGGGACAAACGATCAGCCCCAGCATTTT.

This chain uses TRBV19 with TRBJ2-2; TRBD1 matches at 9 bases. CDR1 and CDR2 from the germline V gene are LNHDA and SQIVND (reference sequence). The V and J ends lost 6 bases and 1 base, in that order; junction bases with no gene match: 3. The CDR3 covers 15 residues. In DNA form, the CDR3 reads TGTGCCAGTAGAAACAGGGGGCTGAACACCGGGGAGCTGTTTTTT. It yields the protein CASRNRGLNTGELFF. The whole variable domain, filled in from reference TRBV19 and TRBJ2-2, reads DGGITQSPKYLFRKEGQNVTLSCEQNLNHDAMYWYRQDPGQGLRLIYYSQIVNDFQKGDIAEGYSVSREKKESFPLTVTSAQKNPTAFYLCASRNRGLNTGELFFGEGSRLTVL.